Following are 26 T cell receptor beta chains from one sample sequenced in a study of persistence of HIV-infected CD4 T cells. Their antigens remain unidentified. Lysates of CMV-infected fibroblasts at about 10 ug/mL stimulated these cells. Sorted nonresponding memory CD4+ T cells were CD40L-negative, CD69-negative, CD45RO-high. This was the immunoSEQ version 4 assay in survey mode. Sequenced by immunoSEQ multiplex PCR; TCRdb stores in-frame clones only, minus some. The sample shows about 50,000 clones, about 80% of them seen only once. This material consisted of CD4+ T cells sorted from PBMCs after approximately 19-hour stimulation, taken from a patient who received antiretroviral therapy. The receptors were sampled from an adult man with HIV who was CMV-seropositive.

The chain carries TRBV25-1 and TRBJ1-6, with 7 positions matching TRBD1. Germline trimming cut 6 bases from V and 6 bases from J; bases unmatched to any gene: 5. Germline V gene sequence: CDR1 MGHDK, CDR2 SYGVNS. The CDR3 runs to 14 residues. CDR3 amino acids: CASSFGQVNSPLHF. The CDR3 bases are TGTGCCAGCAGCTTCGGACAGGTTAATTCACCCCTCCACTTT.

CDR3 amino acids: CASRLLGSVGGELFF. Here the CDR3 DNA reads TGTGCCAGTAGACTTCTGGGTAGCGTGGGAGGGGAGCTGTTTTTT. The chain joins TRBV19 to TRBJ2-2; a possible D gene is TRBD2 (5 bases). The CDR3 length is 15 residues. CDR1 and CDR2 from the germline V gene are LNHDA and SQIVND (reference sequence). The ends were cut back, 6 bases at V and 8 bases at J, with 19 bases in the middle.

The DNA of the CDR3 is TGTGCCAGCAGCCTAGGTAGCAATCAGCCCCAGCATTTT. Translating it yields CASSLGSNQPQHF. This chain uses TRBV3-1 (or the pseudogene TRBV3-2) with TRBJ1-5; D is ambiguous. Germline V gene data show CDR1 as LGHDT and CDR2 as YNNKEL (reference sequence). This CDR3 is built from 13 residues. Trimming stripped 4 bases from V and 0 bases from J, with 4 bases between.

The V gene is TRBV18, the J gene TRBJ2-1, with D possibly called TRBD1 or TRBD2 (5 bases each). This CDR3 has 12 amino acids. With 6 bases removed from V and 10 bases from J, the gap between germline ends came to 13 bases. The V gene's germline CDR1 is KGHSH and CDR2 LQKENI. CDR3 protein: CASSGTAGEQFF. In nucleotides, the CDR3 is TGTGCCAGCTCCGGGACGGCCGGGGAGCAGTTCTTC.

The chain carries TRBV4-3 and TRBJ2-5, with D possibly matching TRBD2 (5 bases). The V gene lost 7 bases and the J gene lost 1 base, with 16 bases spanning the gap. The CDR3 consists of 15 residues. Germline V gene sequence: CDR1 LGHNA, CDR2 YSLEER. CDR3 bases: TGCGCCAGCAAAAAGGGTCTGGCGGGCCAAGAGACCCAGTACTTC. Its protein product is CASKKGLAGQETQYF.

This chain uses TRBV10-3 with TRBJ2-2, with D possibly being TRBD2 (5 bases). CDR3 size: 17 residues. V lost 0 bases and J 2 bases, leaving 13 bases between the germline ends. Germline loops: CDR1 ENHRY, CDR2 SYGVKD. For the CDR3, the DNA is TGTGCCATCAGTGAGTCTAGAGGGATCGTCAACACCGGGGAGCTGTTTTTT. Translation: CAISESRGIVNTGELFF.

This chain uses TRBV10-3 with TRBJ2-2; tentative D call: TRBD1 (5 bases). The CDR3 runs 14 residues. With 4 bases removed from V and 7 bases from J, the gap between germline ends came to 13 bases. Germline V CDR1 and CDR2: ENHRY, SYGVKD. CDR3 in amino acids: CAISVQGVSGELFF. The CDR3, as DNA: TGTGCCATCAGTGTCCAGGGTGTCAGCGGGGAGCTGTTTTTT.

The rearrangement joins TRBV6-5 to TRBJ1-2; no firm D call. Germline loops: CDR1 MNHEY, CDR2 SVGAGI. V lost 6 bases to trimming and J lost 0 bases, with 11 bases between them. CDR3 length equals 14 residues. CDR3 amino acids: CASRKTPANYGYTF. DNA of the CDR3: TGTGCCAGCAGGAAGACCCCGGCTAACTATGGCTACACCTTC.

The chain joins TRBV6-5 to TRBJ2-7; the D is unclear. In germline, CDR1 is MNHEY, CDR2 SVGAGI. This CDR3 is 13 amino acids long. The V gene lost 6 bases and the J gene lost 1 base, with 10 bases spanning the gap. The CDR3: CASRLPQSYEQYF. CDR3 coding DNA: TGTGCCAGCAGATTACCACAGTCCTACGAGCAGTACTTC.

The chain carries TRBV19 and TRBJ1-1, with D possibly being TRBD1 (5 bases). Germline V lookup: CDR1 LNHDA, CDR2 SQIVND (reference sequence). CDR3 length: 15 amino acids. V was shortened by 1 base and J by 4 bases, with 13 bases between the two germline ends. CDR3 DNA sequence: TGTGCCAGTAGTATAGCGGGCGACAGAAGCACTGAAGCTTTCTTT. Residues: CASSIAGDRSTEAFF.

This clone was counted only a few times. The chain employs TRBV6-5 and TRBJ2-1; 14 nucleotides align to TRBD2. CDR1 is MNHEY and CDR2 is SVGAGI in the germline V gene. Unmatched junction bases numbered 7, after V lost 6 bases and J lost 9 bases. The CDR3 is 15 residues long. In DNA, the CDR3 is TGTGCCAGCAGCACCGGGACTAGCGGGAGAACTGAGCAGTTCTTC. It yields the protein CASSTGTSGRTEQFF.

The J gene is TRBJ2-1, the V gene TRBV3-1 (or the pseudogene TRBV3-2); no firm D call. The ends were cut back, 1 base at V and 8 bases at J, with 15 bases in the middle. Germline CDR1 is LGHDT and CDR2 is YNNKEL (reference sequence). The CDR3 consists of 15 residues. In DNA, the CDR3 is TGTGCCAGCAGCCAAGGTCCCTGGGTCCGGTATGAGCAGTTCTTC. This translates into CASSQGPWVRYEQFF.

V and J are TRBV27 and TRBJ2-2; TRBD2 aligns across 9 bases. After removal of 3 bases from V and 4 bases from J, the junction contained 3 bases not matched to a gene. CDR1 is MNHEY and CDR2 is SMNVEV in the germline V gene (reference sequence). The CDR3 is made up of 15 amino acids. The CDR3 nucleotides read TGTGCCAGCAGTTTGCGGCGGGAGGGCACCGGGGAGCTGTTTTTT. Protein: CASSLRREGTGELFF.

The chain couples TRBV7-2 to TRBJ2-7, with D tentatively TRBD1 (5 bases). The CDR3 consists of 15 residues. V lost 4 bases and J lost 2, with 15 bases in between. The germline gives CDR1 SGHTA, CDR2 FQGNSA. Here the CDR3 DNA reads TGTGCCAGCAGCTGGGGCCAAGCTCGCCCCTACGAGCAGTACTTC. This sequence encodes CASSWGQARPYEQYF.

The J gene is TRBJ2-7, the V gene TRBV6-5, with D perhaps assigned TRBD1 or TRBD2 (5 bases each). CDR1 MNHEY and CDR2 SVGAGI come from the germline V gene. This CDR3 spans 14 amino acids. V lost 6 bases to trimming and J lost 4 bases, with 16 bases between them. The CDR3 nucleotides read TGTGCCAGCAGAGAGGGGCTCGTCGGGTACGAGCAGTACTTC. It encodes CASREGLVGYEQYF.

The chain uses TRBV29-1 and TRBJ2-7, with D perhaps TRBD1 (5 bases). The germline CDR1 and CDR2 sequences are SQVTM and ANQGSEA. The germline V and J ends were trimmed by 5 bases and 2 bases, with 13 bases remaining between them. CDR3 size: 13 residues. In DNA, the CDR3 is TGCAGCGTTACAGGCTCCGAGGCCTACGAGCAGTACTTC. The encoded protein is CSVTGSEAYEQYF.

Regarding this clone: Germline and junction disagree at one end, which may indicate a read error. V gene TRBV4-2 combines with J gene TRBJ1-4; no firm D call. From germline, CDR1 is LGHNA and CDR2 YNFKEQ. The CDR3 length is 15 residues. The CDR3 sequence: CASIQRRLGNEKLFF. CDR3 sequence (DNA): TGTGCCAGCATCCAAAGGAGGTTGGGTAATGAAAAACTGTTTTTT.

The chain links TRBV6-6 to TRBJ2-2; D is unresolved. The germline V gene encodes CDR1 MNHNY and CDR2 SVGAGI (reference sequence). The CDR3 runs to 15 residues. Deletions cut 5 bases from V and 1 base from J, with 11 bases between. CDR3 sequence reads: CASSPRGQNTGELFF. The CDR3 coding sequence is TGTGCCAGCAGTCCTAGAGGTCAGAACACCGGGGAGCTGTTTTTT.

The chain has TRBV30 and TRBJ1-2, with D maybe TRBD1 (5 bases). This CDR3 comprises 13 residues. V was pared by 3 bases and J by 0 bases, with 8 bases between. CDR1 and CDR2 (germline): GTSNPN, SVGIG (reference sequence). DNA of the CDR3: TGTGCCTGGAGAGGCAGGGCTAACTATGGCTACACCTTC. It specifies CAWRGRANYGYTF.

This clone was picked up a small number of times. The V and J genes are TRBV7-9 and TRBJ2-2, with D tentatively TRBD1 or TRBD2 (5 bases each). The germline V gene has CDR1 SEHNR and CDR2 FQNEAQ (reference sequence). The CDR3 has 14 amino acids. V was cut by 3 bases and J by 3 bases, with 8 bases left in between. The chain's CDR3 is CASSFRGDTGELFF. The CDR3 DNA is TGTGCCAGCAGCTTCCGAGGGGACACCGGGGAGCTGTTTTTT.

Here the CDR3 reads CASSFESGSASPLHF. CDR3 bases: TGTGCCAGCAGTTTCGAGTCAGGTTCTGCTTCACCCCTCCACTTT. The genes are TRBV27 and TRBJ1-6, with D hard to call. This CDR3 comprises 15 residues. Germline V CDR1 and CDR2: MNHEY, SMNVEV (reference sequence). Trimming left V 3 bases short and J 9 bases short, with 15 bases between.

V is TRBV19 and J is TRBJ2-7; weak D call: TRBD2 (6 bases). This CDR3 is 13 amino acids long. V lost 7 bases to trimming and J lost 4 bases, with 14 bases between them. Per the germline V gene, CDR1 is LNHDA and CDR2 is SQIVND (reference sequence). Written as DNA, the CDR3 is TGTGCCAGTACCCCCCCGGGGGAATACGAGCAGTACTTC. Amino acids: CASTPPGEYEQYF.

The CDR3 region has the DNA TGCAGCGTTGATCAGGGGGCCTATGGCTACACCTTC. Protein: CSVDQGAYGYTF. J is TRBJ1-2 and V is TRBV29-1; the match to TRBD1 covers 8 bases. The CDR3 is 12 amino acids. Germline V lookup: CDR1 SQVTM, CDR2 ANQGSEA. The V and J ends lost 3 bases and 4 bases, in that order; junction bases with no gene match: 1.

The chain joins TRBV10-3 to TRBJ1-2; D remains unclear. V was cut by 2 bases and J by 2 bases, with 9 bases left in between. The germline CDR1 and CDR2 sequences are ENHRY and SYGVKD. The CDR3 runs 14 residues. The CDR3, as DNA: TGTGCCATCAGTGAGCCGGACGGGAACTATGGCTACACCTTC. Protein sequence: CAISEPDGNYGYTF.

The chain uses TRBV25-1 and TRBJ2-4; a possible D gene is TRBD1 (6 bases). The CDR3 consists of 15 residues. The germline V gene has CDR1 MGHDK and CDR2 SYGVNS. V was cut by 5 bases and J by 5 bases, with 16 bases left in between. The CDR3 sequence is CASSPNGQLQNIQYF. The CDR3 coding sequence is TGTGCCAGCAGTCCTAATGGACAGTTGCAAAACATTCAGTACTTC.

This chain connects TRBV7-2 to TRBJ2-3; D is undetermined. The CDR3 length is 13 residues. CDR1 SGHTA and CDR2 FQGNSA come from the germline V gene. V lost 11 bases and J lost 4, with 16 bases in between. CDR3 protein: CALGSVGSDTQYF. DNA of the CDR3: TGTGCCTTAGGGTCCGTGGGATCAGATACGCAGTATTTT.